These 7 T cell receptor beta chains share one sample of origin, sequenced in a study of blood T cell repertoires in COVID-19. Clones were read by immunoSEQ multiplex PCR, and TCRdb kept only the in-frame ones, dropping some. Altogether 650,000 to 800,000 clones are present, 80% to 90% being singletons, with the ten largest covering 0.2% to 0.3%. The sample taken for sequencing was peripheral blood. Receptors originate from a young woman with acute or convalescent COVID-19.

V gene TRBV5-4 combines with J gene TRBJ1-5, with TRBD1 matching 9 bases. V gave up 4 bases and J gave up 2 bases; unmatched junction bases: 4. Germline assignment: CDR1 SGHNT and CDR2 YYREEE (reference sequence). The CDR3 runs to 15 residues. CDR3 DNA: TGTGCCAGCAGCGCCCGGACAGGGGGCAATCAGCCCCAGCATTTT. Residues: CASSARTGGNQPQHF. Filled out from reference TRBV5-4 and TRBJ1-5, the complete variable domain reads ETGVTQSPTHLIKTRGQQVTLRCSSQSGHNTVSWYQQALGQGPQFIFQYYREEENGRGNFPPRFSGLQFPNYSSELNVNALELDDSALYLCASSARTGGNQPQHFGDGTRLSIL.

The chain combines TRBV10-3 with TRBJ1-6; tentative D call: TRBD1 (6 bases). Germline loops: CDR1 ENHRY, CDR2 SYGVKD. V was clipped by 2 bases and J by 6 bases, with 14 bases between them. This CDR3 has 16 residues. The CDR3 loop reads CAISEALGAINSPLHF. The DNA for the CDR3 is TGTGCCATCAGTGAGGCTTTGGGGGCGATTAATTCACCCCTCCACTTT.

The rearrangement uses TRBV4-1 and TRBJ1-2, with D possibly matching TRBD1 (6 bases). Trimming shortened V by 7 bases and J by 2 bases, and 14 bases separated the two germline ends. This CDR3 is built from 14 residues. Germline values: CDR1 MGHRA, CDR2 YSYEKL. This CDR3 reads CASTYRARNYGYTF. In DNA form, the CDR3 reads TGCGCCAGCACCTACAGGGCAAGGAACTATGGCTACACCTTC.

The chain combines TRBV2 with TRBJ1-4; D is unresolved. V gave up 6 bases and J gave up 0 bases, with 11 bases separating them. Germline-derived CDR1 and CDR2 are SNHLY and FYNNEI. This CDR3 comprises 15 residues. CDR3 sequence: CASRHNPSTNEKLFF. CDR3 sequence (DNA): TGTGCCAGCAGGCACAATCCTTCAACTAATGAAAAACTGTTTTTT.

This clone was found once. The genes are TRBV5-1 and TRBJ2-2; D gene ambiguous. Germline V gene data show CDR1 as SGHRS and CDR2 as YFSETQ. Trimming left V 4 bases short and J 2 bases short, with 3 bases between. CDR3 length: 12 residues. CDR3: CASSGNTGELFF. The DNA of the CDR3 is TGCGCCAGCAGCGGCAACACCGGGGAGCTGTTTTTT.

This sequence joins TRBV21-1 and TRBJ2-7; the table's D call, TRBD2, was not checked against the DNA. TRBV21-1 is described as a pseudogene. The CDR3 is 19 amino acids. CDR3: CASSKVRAAYNLYSYEQYF. The CDR3 DNA reads TGTGCCAGCAGCAAAGTGAGGGCAGCTTACAACCTCTACTCCTACGAGCAGTACTTC.

The table lists this clone with a count of one. This chain joins TRBV9 and TRBJ2-6; D is unclear. CDR3 length equals 14 residues. In germline, CDR1 is SGDLS, CDR2 YYNGEE. Trimming took 2 bases from V and 4 from J, leaving 7 bases between them. The CDR3 coding sequence is TGTGCCAGCAGCGTTTCCCCAGGGGCCAACGTCCTGACTTTC. Encoded protein: CASSVSPGANVLTF.